The 3 T cell receptor beta chains below were found in one sample sequenced in a study of T cell responses to AZD1222 COVID-19 vaccine. The repertoire was sequenced with immunoSEQ multiplex PCR; TCRdb's copy has only in-frame clones and lacks some. The sample has about 140,000 clones; more than 90% are singletons. Sequenced here: peripheral blood, sampled on day 0 of AZD1222 vaccination. Every receptor here comes from an adult in good health.

This clone was counted only a few times. The chain has TRBV28 and TRBJ1-1; D perhaps matches TRBD1 (5 bases). V was clipped by 6 bases and J by 6 bases, with 14 bases between them. The germline V gene has CDR1 MDHEN and CDR2 SYDVKM. The CDR3 runs 13 residues. The CDR3 loop reads CASSKQVFPEAFF. CDR3 DNA sequence: TGTGCCAGCAGCAAACAGGTCTTTCCTGAAGCTTTCTTT. The full variable domain, rest sourced from reference TRBV28 and TRBJ1-1, is DVKVTQSSRYLVKRTGEKVFLECVQDMDHENMFWYRQDPGLGLRLIYFSYDVKMKEKGDIPEGYSVSREKKERFSLILESASTNQTSMYLCASSKQVFPEAFFGQGTRLTVV.

The chain joins TRBV7-6 to TRBJ2-7; 10 nucleotides agree with TRBD1. V lost 5 bases, J lost 7 bases, and 14 bases stayed unmatched. This CDR3 spans 16 amino acids. Per germline, CDR1 SGHVS and CDR2 FNYEAQ. This CDR3 is CASSTYDRGRSGEQYF. In DNA form, the CDR3 reads TGTGCCAGCAGCACCTATGACAGGGGGCGCTCGGGTGAGCAGTACTTC.

This clone appeared once. The chain carries TRBV11-1 and TRBJ2-7; a weak D match, TRBD2 (7 bases). The CDR3 contains 14 residues. The V and J ends lost 6 bases and 6 bases respectively, with 18 bases between them. CDR1 is SGHAT, CDR2 FQDESV, per germline (reference sequence). The CDR3 DNA reads TGTGCCAGCAGTAGAGGGGGGGAGGTTGGCGAGCAGTACTTC. Translating gives CASSRGGEVGEQYF.